A selection of T cell receptor beta chains follows, all from one sample in a study of blood T cell repertoires in COVID-19. Only in-frame clones appear in the TCRdb table, and some are missing; sequencing was by immunoSEQ multiplex PCR. This sample yields approximately 310,000 clones, of which approximately 83% are seen a single time; 2.2% belongs to the top ten. The sample comprised PBMCs or T cells enriched from blood (not recorded which). The receptors originated from a young man who had recovered from COVID-19. Each CDR3 is given with its conserved first and last residue. A D gene is named only where the DNA matches it firmly. Rows give clone size only sometimes, using once, few, many, or a class for an expanded clone.

v_gene	d_gene	j_gene	abundance	CDR3nt	CDR3aa
TRBV2	-	TRBJ1-5	-	TGTGCCACCTCTCGCGGGGGATGGGGCAATCAGCCCCAGCATTTT	CATSRGGWGNQPQHF
TRBV7-2	-	TRBJ2-1	-	TGTGCCAGCAGCTTAGTTTGGACAGACAATGAGCAGTTCTTC	CASSLVWTDNEQFF
TRBV11-2	TRBD1	TRBJ2-2	-	TGTGCCAGCACCCCGAGTCAGGGACAGGGGGCTGTCGGGGAGCTGTTTTTT	CASTPSQGQGAVGELFF
TRBV5-5	-	TRBJ1-5	-	TGTGCCAGCAGCAGACATCAGGATTATAGCAATCAGCCCCAGCATTTT	CASSRHQDYSNQPQHF
TRBV5-1	TRBD1	TRBJ1-2	-	TGCGCCAGCAGCTTGGAAGAGGGGGCGGGTGGCTACACCTTC	CASSLEEGAGGYTF
TRBV19	-	TRBJ2-2	once	TGTGCCAGTAGACTGTCGGGGGTGGCCACCGGGGAGCTGTTTTTT	CASRLSGVATGELFF
TRBV9	-	TRBJ1-1	-	TGTGCCAGCAGCGTAGGGCAGCGGAACACTGAAGCTTTCTTT	CASSVGQRNTEAFF
TRBV30	-	TRBJ1-4	-	TGTGCCGCGGACGGGAGACCTGCAACTAATGAAAAACTGTTTTTT	CAADGRPATNEKLFF
TRBV10-3	-	TRBJ1-3	-	TGTGCCATCAGTGGGGAGGGCCGGAACACCATATATTTT	CAISGEGRNTIYF
TRBV18	-	TRBJ1-3	-	TGTGCCAGCTCAGAGGCGGACAGAATCTCTGGAAACACCATATATTTT	CASSEADRISGNTIYF
TRBV6-6	-	TRBJ1-6	-	TGTGCCAGCAGTCCCCCGGGGGGAAATAATTCACCCCTCCACTTT	CASSPPGGNNSPLHF
TRBV4-2	TRBD2	TRBJ2-1	-	TGTGCCAGCAGCCAAGCGAGCAGCGGGGGGGTCTACAATGAGCAGTTCTTC	CASSQASSGGVYNEQFF
TRBV11-2	TRBD1	TRBJ2-7	-	TGTGCCAGCAGCTTAGTAACCAGGGGGCTCAACGAGGAGCAGTACTTC	CASSLVTRGLNEEQYF
TRBV7-9	-	TRBJ1-3	-	TGTGCCAGCAGCTTAGCGGAGTATCTACTAGGAAACACCATATATTTT	CASSLAEYLLGNTIYF
TRBV2	TRBD1	TRBJ2-1	-	TGTGCCAGCAGGGATGACAGGGTTAATGAGCAGTTCTTC	CASRDDRVNEQFF
TRBV6-5	TRBD1	TRBJ1-1	few	TGTGCCAGCAGTTACGGGACAGGGAGGAACACTGAAGCTTTCTTT	CASSYGTGRNTEAFF
TRBV9	-	TRBJ1-6	-	TGTGCCAGCAGTTCAGGGGAACGGTCACCCCTCCACTTT	CASSSGERSPLHF
TRBV10-3	TRBD1	TRBJ2-7	-	TGTGCCACAGCCGGGACAGGGGCCTCCTACGAGCAGTACTTC	CATAGTGASYEQYF
TRBV6-1	-	TRBJ1-2	-	TGTGCCAGCAGTGAAGCAAGTATCGGGGGTTTAAGTCGCTACACCTTC	CASSEASIGGLSRYTF
TRBV18	-	TRBJ2-2	-	TGTGCCAGCTCCCCGCAGGGGACACAAAACACCGGGGAGCTGTTTTTT	CASSPQGTQNTGELFF
TRBV2	-	TRBJ1-1	-	TGTGCCAGCACCCCCGCCACAGGGCAGAGGGCTTTCTTT	CASTPATGQRAFF
TRBV3-1/TRBV3-2	TRBD1	TRBJ1-2	-	TGTGCCAGCAGCCACTGGGACAGGGGGGACTATGGCTACACCTTC	CASSHWDRGDYGYTF
TRBV7-6	-	TRBJ1-3	-	TGTGCCAGCAGCTTAGAGAGAATCGGGACTTACTCTGGAAACACCATATATTTT	CASSLERIGTYSGNTIYF
TRBV27	TRBD1	TRBJ1-2	-	TGTGCCAGCAGCTGGGGACAGGGGGGAGGCTACACCTTC	CASSWGQGGGYTF
TRBV4-3	-	TRBJ1-1	-	TGCGCCAGCAGTCCCGGGAGGAGCACTGAAGCTTTCTTT	CASSPGRSTEAFF
TRBV6-2/TRBV6-3	TRBD2	TRBJ2-3	-	TGTGCCAGCAGTGCGGGACTAGCGAGCACAGATACGCAGTATTTT	CASSAGLASTDTQYF
TRBV4-3	-	TRBJ1-1	-	TGCGCCAGCAGCCATGGGCCTACGGGGGAGGCTTTCTTT	CASSHGPTGEAFF
TRBV7-6	TRBD1	TRBJ1-1	-	TGTGCCAGCAGCTTAGAGGACACAGGGGGGACATTGAACACTGAAGCTTTCTTT	CASSLEDTGGTLNTEAFF
TRBV7-2	TRBD1	TRBJ1-2	-	TGTGCCAGCAGCGACACACAGGGGGTCTATGGCTACACCTTC	CASSDTQGVYGYTF
TRBV9	TRBD2	TRBJ2-5	once	TGTGCCAGCAGCGTAGGACTAGCGGGGGAAGAGACCCAGTACTTC	CASSVGLAGEETQYF
TRBV30	-	TRBJ1-2	-	TGTGCCTGGGGAAGAAAACAGACTATCTATGGCTACACCTTC	CAWGRKQTIYGYTF
TRBV7-9	TRBD1	TRBJ1-2	-	TGTGCCAGCAGCTTAGCGGTTCGCTTGACAGGGACGTGGGGCTACACCTTC	CASSLAVRLTGTWGYTF
TRBV20-1	-	TRBJ1-2	once	TGCAGTGCTAGAGTGGTCGGGGGCTACACCTTC	CSARVVGGYTF
TRBV5-1	-	TRBJ1-1	-	TGCGCCAGCAGCCCGGAGGTAGGGGGTGACACTGAAGCTTTCTTT	CASSPEVGGDTEAFF
TRBV4-1	-	TRBJ1-4	-	TGCGCCAGCAGCCACACAGCAACTAATGAAAAACTGTTTTTT	CASSHTATNEKLFF
TRBV20-1	-	TRBJ1-4	-	TGCAGTGCAAGTTCCAGGGGCTCGGATAATGAAAAACTGTTTTTT	CSASSRGSDNEKLFF
TRBV7-6	TRBD1	TRBJ1-6	-	TGTGCCAGCAGCTTAGCCGCGGGACAGGGAAATTCACCCCTCCACTTT	CASSLAAGQGNSPLHF
TRBV29-1	TRBD1	TRBJ1-2	-	TGCAGCGTTGAAGAGGGACAGGGGGCTGGGGGCTACACCTTC	CSVEEGQGAGGYTF
TRBV29-1	TRBD2	TRBJ2-7	-	TGCAGCGTCCCGACCGGGACTAGCGGGAGCTCCTACGAGCAGTACTTC	CSVPTGTSGSSYEQYF